This TCR beta chain appears in the sequencing data of a study of T cell responses to AZD1222 COVID-19 vaccine. Germline loops: CDR1 SGHNT, CDR2 YYREEE (reference sequence). Deletions cut 2 bases from V and 6 bases from J, with 3 bases between. The CDR3 has 11 amino acids. Profiling relied on immunoSEQ multiplex PCR, and the TCRdb table lists in-frame clones only, not all of them. Here the sample spans some 250,000 clones, around 92% being singletons. This sequence was found in an adult who received the AZD1222 COVID-19 vaccine. The sequenced sample was peripheral blood, obtained 28 days after the second AZD1222 dose. The chain carries TRBV5-4 and TRBJ1-3; D is unresolved. In nucleotides, the CDR3 is TGTGCCAGCAGCTTCGAAAACACCATATATTTT. Residues: CASSFENTIYF.